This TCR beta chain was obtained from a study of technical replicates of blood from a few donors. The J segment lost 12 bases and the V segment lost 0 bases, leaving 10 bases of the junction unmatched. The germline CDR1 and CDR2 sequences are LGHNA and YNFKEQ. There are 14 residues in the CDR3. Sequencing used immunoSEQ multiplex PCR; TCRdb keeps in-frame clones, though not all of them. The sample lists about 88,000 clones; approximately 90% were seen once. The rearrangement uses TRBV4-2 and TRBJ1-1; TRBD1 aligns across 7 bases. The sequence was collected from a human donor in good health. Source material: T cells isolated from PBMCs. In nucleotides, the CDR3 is TGTGCCAGCAGCCAAGACAGCTCCACAGGGGAGACTTTCTTT. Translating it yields CASSQDSSTGETFF.